The 7 T cell receptor beta chains given below trace back to one sample, sequenced in a study of cytomegalovirus exposure and HLA in healthy donors. The primer mix had 60 Vbeta and 13 Jbeta primers. Assay used: immunoSEQ multiplex PCR; TCRdb lists only in-frame clones, some missing. Of 200,000 to 250,000 clones in the sample, around 64% were seen once. Sequences were obtained from PBMCs. All receptors come from a middle-aged man in good health and CMV-seropositive.

The chain links TRBV7-9 to TRBJ1-5; D ambiguous. From germline, CDR1 is SEHNR and CDR2 FQNEAQ (reference sequence). Deletions cut 1 base from V and 5 bases from J, with 15 bases between. The CDR3 sequence is 16 residues long. For the CDR3, the DNA is TGTGCCAGCAGCTTAGGTAACTCTCCCGGGGATCAGCCCCAGCATTTT. Translating it yields CASSLGNSPGDQPQHF.

This clone was observed a handful of times. The rearrangement links TRBV27 to TRBJ1-1; a weak D match, TRBD1 (5 bases). V was pared by 5 bases and J by 10 bases, with 20 bases between. Germline lookup yields CDR1 MNHEY and CDR2 SMNVEV (reference sequence). CDR3 length: 14 amino acids. The CDR3 nucleotides read TGTGCCAGCAGTCCTTCCGGGACTCCGGGAGGAGCTTTCTTT. Protein sequence: CASSPSGTPGGAFF.

The chain links TRBV29-1 to TRBJ2-1; 10 bases match TRBD1. The germline V gene has CDR1 SQVTM and CDR2 ANQGSEA. V lost 3 bases and J lost 9; bases outside the gene matches: 5. The CDR3 runs to 13 residues. The CDR3 DNA sequence: TGCAGCGTTGACCCGGGACAGGGGACTGAGCAGTTCTTC. This translates into CSVDPGQGTEQFF.

The chain employs TRBV12-5 and TRBJ2-5; 12 bases fit TRBD2. The J segment lost 5 bases and the V segment lost 4 bases, leaving 8 bases of the junction unmatched. This CDR3 region has 16 residues. Germline V gives CDR1 LGHNT, CDR2 FRNRAP. CDR3: CASGSLAGGLGETQYF. The CDR3, as DNA: TGTGCTAGTGGTTCCCTAGCGGGGGGGCTGGGCGAGACCCAGTACTTC.

The chain joins TRBV2 to TRBJ2-1, with 14 bases aligning to TRBD2. Germline V lookup: CDR1 SNHLY, CDR2 FYNNEI. The CDR3 covers 15 residues. J was trimmed by 7 bases and V by 4 bases; bases with no gene match: 3. The CDR3 nucleotides read TGTGCCAGCAGTGCGGGGACTAGCGGGGGAAATGAGCAGTTCTTC. Its translation is CASSAGTSGGNEQFF.

This clone was observed a few times. The chain is built from TRBV5-1 and TRBJ2-2; 7 bases align to TRBD1. Germline assignment: CDR1 SGHRS and CDR2 YFSETQ. After removal of 4 bases from V and 1 base from J, the junction contained 7 bases not matched to a gene. The CDR3 consists of 16 residues. CDR3 sequence: CASSLRGGLNTGELFF. In nucleotides, the CDR3 is TGCGCCAGCAGCCTGAGAGGGGGCTTGAACACCGGGGAGCTGTTTTTT.

This rearrangement joins TRBV28 to TRBJ2-1, with TRBD2 as a possible D gene (7 bases). The CDR3 extends over 15 amino acids. V lost 2 bases and J 7 bases, leaving 15 bases between the germline ends. CDR1 is MDHEN and CDR2 is SYDVKM in the germline V gene. In DNA form, the CDR3 reads TGTGCCAGCAGTTTAAGTAAAAGGGGGGGGAATGAGCAGTTCTTC. Residues: CASSLSKRGGNEQFF.